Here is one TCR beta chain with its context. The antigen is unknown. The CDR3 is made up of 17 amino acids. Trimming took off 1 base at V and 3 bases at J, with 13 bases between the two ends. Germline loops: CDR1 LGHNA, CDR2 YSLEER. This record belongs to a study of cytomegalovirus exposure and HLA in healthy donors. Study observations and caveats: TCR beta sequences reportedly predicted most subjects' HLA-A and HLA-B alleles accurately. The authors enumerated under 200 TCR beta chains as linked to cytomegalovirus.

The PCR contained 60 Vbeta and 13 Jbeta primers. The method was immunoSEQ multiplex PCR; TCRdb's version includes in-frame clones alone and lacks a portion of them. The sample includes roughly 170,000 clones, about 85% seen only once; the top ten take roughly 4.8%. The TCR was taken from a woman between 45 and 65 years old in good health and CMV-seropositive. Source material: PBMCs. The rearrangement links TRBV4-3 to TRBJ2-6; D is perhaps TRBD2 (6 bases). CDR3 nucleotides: TGCGCCAGCAGCCAAGGGTGGCGGGGAGGTGGGGCCAACGTCCTGACTTTC. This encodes CASSQGWRGGGANVLTF.